What follows are 21 T cell receptor beta chains derived from one specimen sequenced in a study of shared clonotypes between healthy human individuals. TCRdb's copy holds only in-frame clones and misses some; the assay was immunoSEQ multiplex PCR. The sample records over 1.5 million clones, approximately 98% being singletons. The specimen was naive CD4+ T cells sorted from blood. Specified subset: CD45RA+ positively selected. The receptors stem from a man aged 25 to 40 in good health.

As to this clone: Other DNA sequences in the sample encode the same CDR3. As DNA, the CDR3 is TGTGCCAGCAGCCTAACGGGGGTGAACACTGAAGCTTTCTTT. Translation: CASSLTGVNTEAFF. This chain connects TRBV9 to TRBJ1-1, with D perhaps matching TRBD1 (5 bases). V was pared by 4 bases and J by 0 bases, with 10 bases between. The V gene's germline CDR1 is SGDLS and CDR2 YYNGEE. CDR3 length: 14 amino acids.

This chain links TRBV5-1 with TRBJ1-3, with D possibly matching TRBD1 (5 bases). This CDR3 comprises 16 residues. V was cut by 3 bases and J by 0 bases, with 13 bases left in between. Germline V gene sequence: CDR1 SGHRS, CDR2 YFSETQ. For the CDR3, the DNA is TGCGCCAGCAGCTACGGGACTCCACTCTCTGGAAACACCATATATTTT. Its translation is CASSYGTPLSGNTIYF.

To note about this clone: The junction departs from the called germline gene at one end, perhaps through a read error. This chain connects TRBV7-7 to TRBJ2-5; D is uncertain. CDR3 length: 14 amino acids. Germline V CDR1 and CDR2: SSHAT, FNYEAQ (reference sequence). The CDR3 DNA sequence: TGTGCTAGCAGCTCCAATGTGGGTAGGGAGACCCAGTACTTC. Amino acid sequence: CASSSNVGRETQYF.

The chain combines TRBV5-6 with TRBJ2-4, with unresolved D. The V and J ends lost 7 bases and 0 bases respectively, with 11 bases between them. Germline V gene data show CDR1 as SGHDT and CDR2 as YYEEEE. This CDR3 is built from 14 residues. CDR3 amino acids: CASAFRLAKNIQYF. In DNA form, the CDR3 reads TGTGCCAGCGCGTTTAGGCTAGCCAAAAACATTCAGTACTTC.

The gene calls are TRBV6-4 and TRBJ2-1, with D perhaps TRBD1 or TRBD2 (5 bases each). Trimming took 6 bases from V and 8 from J, leaving 17 bases between them. CDR1 and CDR2 (germline): MRHNA, SNTAGT. The CDR3 covers 14 residues. CDR3 sequence reads: CASSPGPWGDEQFF. In DNA form, the CDR3 reads TGTGCCAGCAGCCCGGGACCGTGGGGCGATGAGCAGTTCTTC.

V and J are TRBV28 and TRBJ2-1, with 9 bases lining up with TRBD2. Per the germline V gene, CDR1 is MDHEN and CDR2 is SYDVKM. Losses at the gene ends were 8 bases for V and 8 bases for J; bases not matched to a gene: 10. This CDR3 comprises 14 residues. The CDR3 protein is CASVRGLAGDEQFF. CDR3 nucleotides: TGTGCCAGCGTCAGGGGACTAGCAGGCGATGAGCAGTTCTTC.

The V gene is TRBV10-2, the J gene TRBJ2-3; 8 nucleotides line up with TRBD2. The CDR3 spans 15 residues. Trimming at V came to 6 bases and at J to 4 bases, leaving 9 bases not matched to a gene. The germline gives CDR1 WSHSY, CDR2 SAAADI. CDR3 coding DNA: TGCGCCAGCAGGGAAGGGACTAGAAGCTCAGATACGCAGTATTTT. It translates to CASREGTRSSDTQYF.

This chain connects TRBV7-2 to TRBJ2-1; D is possibly TRBD1 (6 bases). The CDR3 sequence is 16 residues long. Trimming pared 5 bases from V and 7 bases from J, leaving 21 bases between. Germline V gives CDR1 SGHTA, CDR2 FQGNSA. The DNA of the CDR3 is TGTGCCAGCAGCCCTGCTGGGGGCGCCTTTTGGAATGAGCAGTTCTTC. Its translation: CASSPAGGAFWNEQFF.

The rearrangement uses TRBV7-8 and TRBJ2-7; 7 bases are shared with TRBD1. The CDR3 has 14 residues. Unmatched junction bases numbered 4, after V lost 0 bases and J lost 5 bases. CDR1 and CDR2 from the germline V gene are SGHVS and FQNEAQ. The CDR3 here is CASSLATTGDEQYF. As DNA, the CDR3 is TGTGCCAGCAGCTTAGCAACTACAGGGGACGAGCAGTACTTC.

This clone was seen a single time. V gene TRBV6-5 combines with J gene TRBJ2-2, with D perhaps assigned TRBD1 or TRBD2 (5 bases each). The V end was cut by 6 bases, the J end by 4 bases, with 15 bases between. The CDR3 runs 15 residues. The germline gives CDR1 MNHEY, CDR2 SVGAGI. This chain's CDR3 is CASSQAGTSTGELFF. The CDR3 DNA is TGTGCCAGCAGCCAAGCAGGGACCAGCACCGGGGAGCTGTTTTTT.

This chain joins TRBV25-1 and TRBJ1-1, with D perhaps matching TRBD1 (5 bases). The CDR3 consists of 16 residues. The germline gives CDR1 MGHDK, CDR2 SYGVNS. Trimming removed 7 bases from V and 3 bases from J, with 21 bases in between. CDR3 amino acids: CASTSTTAGTDTEAFF. The CDR3 nucleotides are TGTGCCAGCACCTCGACCACGGCAGGGACGGACACTGAAGCTTTCTTT.

V gene TRBV18 combines with J gene TRBJ1-1; perhaps TRBD1 as D (6 bases). Germline CDR1 reads KGHSH; CDR2 reads LQKENI. V was trimmed by 2 bases and J by 1 base, leaving 8 bases between them. This CDR3 spans 14 amino acids. CDR3 nucleotides: TGTGCCAGCTCACCATGGGGGCCGAACACTGAAGCTTTCTTT. Translation: CASSPWGPNTEAFF.

CDR3 region: CASSVGPSGGRGTEAFF. In DNA, the CDR3 is TGTGCCAGCAGCGTCGGACCCTCAGGGGGTCGCGGCACTGAAGCTTTCTTT. This chain joins TRBV9 and TRBJ1-1, with TRBD1 identical over 7 bases. Trimming at V came to 2 bases and at J to 4 bases, leaving 14 bases not matched to a gene. Per germline, CDR1 SGDLS and CDR2 YYNGEE. The CDR3 extends over 17 amino acids.

The gene calls are TRBV28 and TRBJ2-7; no clear D. The length of the CDR3 is 15 residues. CDR1 is MDHEN, CDR2 SYDVKM, per germline. V was shortened by 5 bases and J by 5 bases, with 19 bases between the two germline ends. This chain's CDR3 is CASSPTGPPRDEQYF. CDR3 nucleotides: TGTGCCAGCAGTCCTACCGGACCTCCAAGGGACGAGCAGTACTTC.

V gene TRBV5-5 combines with J gene TRBJ1-2; maybe TRBD1 (5 bases). V lost 0 bases and J lost 3, with 12 bases in between. Germline CDR1 and CDR2: SGHKS and YYEKEE (reference sequence). This CDR3 contains 15 residues. The CDR3 loop is CASSLVTGTDYGYTF. The CDR3, as DNA: TGTGCCAGCAGCTTGGTAACGGGGACGGACTATGGCTACACCTTC.

With regard to this clone: This same CDR3 is encoded by further DNA sequences in the sample. The chain recombines TRBV18 with TRBJ1-5; D may be TRBD1 (6 bases). The length of the CDR3 is 13 residues. The germline V gene has CDR1 KGHSH and CDR2 LQKENI. V lost 3 bases and J lost 7, with 10 bases in between. The CDR3 spells CASSPGANQPQHF. The CDR3 nucleotides are TGTGCCAGCTCACCGGGGGCGAACCAGCCCCAGCATTTT.

This chain uses TRBV11-2 with TRBJ1-4; D is unresolved. Deletions cut 1 base from V and 0 bases from J, with 9 bases between. The CDR3 is 16 amino acids. Germline V gives CDR1 SGHAT, CDR2 FQNNGV. The CDR3 protein is CASSLGARSTNEKLFF. CDR3 coding DNA: TGTGCCAGCAGCTTAGGAGCAAGATCAACTAATGAAAAACTGTTTTTT.

The chain links TRBV6-5 to TRBJ2-7, with D maybe TRBD1 (6 bases). CDR1 is MNHEY and CDR2 is SVGAGI in the germline V gene. Between the trimmed V and J ends, which lost 6 bases and 1 base, there was a span of 16 bases. CDR3 length equals 15 residues. The CDR3 DNA reads as TGTGCCAGCAGATCTTCCGGGACATCTTCCTACGAGCAGTACTTC. As protein: CASRSSGTSSYEQYF.

Turning to this clone: The same CDR3 also results from other DNA sequences found in this sample. The V call is TRBV14, the J call TRBJ2-6, with no clear D. The V end lost 3 bases, the J end lost 4 bases, and 4 bases lay between the germline ends. The CDR3 is 13 amino acids. In germline, CDR1 is SGHDN, CDR2 FVKESK. CDR3: CASSHAGANVLTF. The CDR3, as DNA: TGTGCCAGCAGCCACGCAGGGGCCAACGTCCTGACTTTC.

This rearrangement joins TRBV7-2 to TRBJ1-2, with 8 bases that match TRBD1. V lost 5 bases and J lost 9; bases outside the gene matches: 8. Germline values: CDR1 SGHTA, CDR2 FQGNSA. The CDR3 runs 13 residues. CDR3 protein: CASSTDRGRSYTF. The CDR3 DNA reads as TGTGCCAGCAGCACCGACAGGGGTAGGAGCTACACCTTC.

The chain is built from TRBV28 and TRBJ2-3; D is unclear. The CDR3 is made up of 15 amino acids. V lost 2 bases to trimming and J lost 3 bases, with 12 bases between them. Germline V gene data show CDR1 as MDHEN and CDR2 as SYDVKM. The CDR3 coding sequence is TGTGCCAGCAGTTTACCCCACCCGGTGACAGATACGCAGTATTTT. Translated, it gives CASSLPHPVTDTQYF.